The 10 T cell receptor beta chains below come from one sample, sequenced in a study of blood T cell repertoires in COVID-19. TCRdb's table, derived via immunoSEQ multiplex PCR, lists solely in-frame clones and lacks some. The table lists roughly 180,000 clones, approximately 86% of them singletons. Sequences were obtained from PBMCs or T cells enriched from blood (not recorded which). Receptors were obtained from a woman aged 30 to 39 who had recovered from COVID-19.

This clone was counted a single time. The V gene is TRBV7-3, the J gene TRBJ1-3; tentatively, D is TRBD1 (5 bases). The CDR3 is made up of 14 amino acids. Trimming pared 5 bases from V and 4 bases from J, leaving 12 bases between. CDR1 is SGHTA, CDR2 FQGTGA, per germline. The CDR3 DNA reads as TGTGCCAGCAGCCCCGCCGCAGGGGGAAACACCATATATTTT. Residues: CASSPAAGGNTIYF.

J is TRBJ1-1 and V is TRBV4-3, with D unclear. This CDR3 region has 14 residues. The V end was cut by 1 base, the J end by 1 base, with 7 bases between. The germline V gene has CDR1 LGHNA and CDR2 YSLEER. The CDR3 DNA follows: TGCGCCAGCAGCCAAGGTTTGAGGAACACTGAAGCTTTCTTT. Encoded protein: CASSQGLRNTEAFF.

The rearrangement joins TRBV4-3 to TRBJ1-4; 11 positions agree with TRBD1. Losses at the gene ends were 1 base for V and 7 bases for J; bases not matched to a gene: 8. In germline, CDR1 is LGHNA, CDR2 YSLEER. The CDR3 consists of 17 residues. CDR3 sequence: CASSQVRTGTGGEKLFF. Written as DNA, the CDR3 is TGCGCCAGCAGCCAAGTGAGGACCGGGACAGGGGGTGAAAAACTGTTTTTT.

This rearrangement joins TRBV2 to TRBJ1-1, with D possibly being TRBD1 (5 bases). Trimming cost V 7 bases and J 6 bases, with 9 bases left between them. The CDR3 contains 11 residues. The germline V gene encodes CDR1 SNHLY and CDR2 FYNNEI. Written as DNA, the CDR3 is TGTGCCAGCACCAGGGTCTCTGAAGCTTTCTTT. Protein sequence: CASTRVSEAFF.

The V and J genes are TRBV19 and TRBJ2-7; 11 bases agree with TRBD1. J was trimmed by 4 bases and V by 7 bases; bases with no gene match: 6. The CDR3 covers 14 residues. Germline V gene data show CDR1 as LNHDA and CDR2 as SQIVND (reference sequence). Here the CDR3 DNA reads TGTGCCAGTATCGGGACAGGGGGGGGTTACGAGCAGTACTTC. Translation gives CASIGTGGGYEQYF.

This rearrangement joins TRBV6-5 to TRBJ2-5, with 11 bases identical to TRBD2. The CDR3 has 15 amino acids. The germline gives CDR1 MNHEY, CDR2 SVGAGI. The ends lost 6 bases at V and 2 bases at J; junction bases unmatched: 5. DNA of the CDR3: TGTGCCAGCAGCCTAGCGGGGGGCGGGCAAGAGACCCAGTACTTC. This gives the protein CASSLAGGGQETQYF.

The chain links TRBV12-5 to TRBJ1-5; 10 nucleotides line up with TRBD1. The CDR3 consists of 17 residues. Germline assignment: CDR1 LGHNT and CDR2 FRNRAP. After removal of 2 bases from V and 5 bases from J, the junction contained 9 bases not matched to a gene. The CDR3 spells CASGLPPPGQGYQPQHF. In DNA, the CDR3 is TGTGCTAGTGGTTTGCCTCCCCCGGGACAGGGGTATCAGCCCCAGCATTTT.

This clone was recorded once. This chain uses TRBV6-5 with TRBJ1-1; no clear D gene. Germline-derived CDR1 and CDR2 are MNHEY and SVGAGI. The germline V and J ends were trimmed by 8 bases and 5 bases, with 9 bases remaining between them. The CDR3 runs to 11 residues. The CDR3 reads CASVGGTEAFF. The DNA of the CDR3 is TGTGCCAGCGTAGGAGGGACTGAAGCTTTCTTT.

The chain is built from TRBV5-4 and TRBJ2-3, with D possibly matching TRBD1 (5 bases). The germline V gene has CDR1 SGHNT and CDR2 YYREEE (reference sequence). V lost 4 bases and J 0 bases, leaving 12 bases between the germline ends. This CDR3 has 15 residues. The CDR3 DNA is TGTGCCAGCAGCCCTGACAGAACTAGCACAGATACGCAGTATTTT. The encoded protein is CASSPDRTSTDTQYF.

The rearrangement uses TRBV6-5 and TRBJ1-5, with 9 bases fitting TRBD1. This CDR3 region has 16 residues. CDR1 is MNHEY, CDR2 SVGAGI, per germline. Trimming took 2 bases from V and 5 from J; bases not matched to a gene: 7. Written as DNA, the CDR3 is TGTGCCAGCAGTTACGGACATAGACAGGGGGATCAGCCCCAGCATTTT. Its protein is CASSYGHRQGDQPQHF.